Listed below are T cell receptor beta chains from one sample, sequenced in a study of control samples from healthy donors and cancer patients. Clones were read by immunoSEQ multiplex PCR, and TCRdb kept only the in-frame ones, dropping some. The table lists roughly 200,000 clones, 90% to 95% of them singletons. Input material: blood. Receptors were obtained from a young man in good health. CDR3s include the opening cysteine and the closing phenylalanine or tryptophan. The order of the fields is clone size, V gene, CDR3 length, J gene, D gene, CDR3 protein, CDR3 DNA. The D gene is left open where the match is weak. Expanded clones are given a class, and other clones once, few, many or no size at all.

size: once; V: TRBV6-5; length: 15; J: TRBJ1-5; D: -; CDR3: CASSIGQYSNQPQHF; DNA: TGTGCCAGCAGTATCGGACAGTATAGCAATCAGCCCCAGCATTTT
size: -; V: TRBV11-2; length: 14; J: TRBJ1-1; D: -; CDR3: CASSFDLTNTEAFF; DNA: TGTGCCAGCAGCTTTGATTTGACGAACACTGAAGCTTTCTTT
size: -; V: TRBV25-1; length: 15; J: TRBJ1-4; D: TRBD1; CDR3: CASRPDRGQNEKLFF; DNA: TGTGCCAGCAGGCCCGACAGGGGGCAAAATGAAAAACTGTTTTTT
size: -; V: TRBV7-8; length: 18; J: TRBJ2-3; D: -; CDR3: CASSLRDGGLLSTDTQYF; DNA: TGTGCCAGCAGCTTAAGGGACGGAGGATTGCTTAGCACAGATACGCAGTATTTT
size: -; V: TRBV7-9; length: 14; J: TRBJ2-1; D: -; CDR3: CASREATTYNEQFF; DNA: TGTGCCAGCAGAGAGGCGACAACGTACAATGAGCAGTTCTTC
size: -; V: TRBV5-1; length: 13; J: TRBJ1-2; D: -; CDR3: CASSQEGPYGYTF; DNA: TGCGCCAGCAGTCAAGAGGGGCCCTATGGCTACACCTTC
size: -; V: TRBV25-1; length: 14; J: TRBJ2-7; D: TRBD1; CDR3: CASETTGRFYEQYF; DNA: TGTGCCAGCGAAACGACAGGGCGGTTCTACGAGCAGTACTTC
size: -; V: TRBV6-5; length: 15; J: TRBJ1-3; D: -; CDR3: CASSYSKGSGNTIYF; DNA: TGTGCCAGCAGTTACTCAAAGGGGTCTGGAAACACCATATATTTT
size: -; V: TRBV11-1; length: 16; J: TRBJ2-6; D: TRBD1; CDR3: CASSLGQATGANVLTF; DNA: TGTGCCAGCAGTCTCGGACAGGCCACTGGGGCCAACGTCCTGACTTTC
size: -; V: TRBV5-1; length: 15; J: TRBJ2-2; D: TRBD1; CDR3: CASSAGTGNVGELFF; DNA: TGCGCCAGCAGCGCCGGGACAGGAAACGTCGGGGAGCTGTTTTTT
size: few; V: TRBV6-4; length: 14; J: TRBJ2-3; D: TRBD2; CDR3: CASSDSGGADTQYF; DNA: TGTGCCAGCAGTGACAGCGGGGGGGCAGATACGCAGTATTTT
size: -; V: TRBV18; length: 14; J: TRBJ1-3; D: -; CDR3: CASSPSDAGNTIYF; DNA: TGTGCCAGCTCACCATCCGATGCTGGAAACACCATATATTTT
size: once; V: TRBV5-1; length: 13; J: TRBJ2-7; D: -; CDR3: CASSLASFYEQYF; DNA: TGCGCCAGCAGCTTGGCCAGTTTTTACGAGCAGTACTTC
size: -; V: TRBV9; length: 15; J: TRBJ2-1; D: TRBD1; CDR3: CASSPTGQGRNEQFF; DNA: TGTGCCAGCAGCCCCACCGGACAGGGACGGAATGAGCAGTTCTTC
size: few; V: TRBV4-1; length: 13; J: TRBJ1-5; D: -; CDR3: CASSQDQGQPQHF; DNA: TGCGCCAGCAGCCAAGATCAGGGTCAGCCCCAGCATTTT
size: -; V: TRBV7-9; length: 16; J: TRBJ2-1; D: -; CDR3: CASSATGLGTYNEQFF; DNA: TGTGCCAGCAGCGCTACCGGACTGGGAACCTACAATGAGCAGTTCTTC
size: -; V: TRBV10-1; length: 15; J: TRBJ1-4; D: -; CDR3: CASSESRATNEKLFF; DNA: TGCGCCAGCAGTGAGTCCCGAGCAACTAATGAAAAACTGTTTTTT
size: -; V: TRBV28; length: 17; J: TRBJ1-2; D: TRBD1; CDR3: CASRGETGGQANYGYTF; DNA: TGTGCCAGCAGGGGGGAAACAGGGGGCCAGGCTAACTATGGCTACACCTTC
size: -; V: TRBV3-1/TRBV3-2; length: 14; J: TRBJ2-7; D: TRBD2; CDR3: CASSQASGGAVQYF; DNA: TGTGCCAGCAGCCAAGCTAGCGGGGGGGCCGTGCAGTACTTC
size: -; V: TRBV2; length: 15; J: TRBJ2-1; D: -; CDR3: CASSDVGGGDLEQFF; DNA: TGTGCCAGCAGTGACGTGGGGGGCGGGGACTTGGAGCAGTTCTTC
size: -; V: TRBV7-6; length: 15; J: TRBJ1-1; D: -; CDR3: CASSLEQGPNTEAFF; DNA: TGTGCCAGCAGCTTAGAACAGGGACCGAACACTGAAGCTTTCTTT
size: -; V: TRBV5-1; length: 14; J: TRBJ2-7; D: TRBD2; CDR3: CASSLERGDYEQYF; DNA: TGCGCCAGCAGCCTAGAGCGGGGGGACTACGAGCAGTACTTC
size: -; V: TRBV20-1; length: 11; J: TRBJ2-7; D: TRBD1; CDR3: CSAKTGFEQYF; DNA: TGCAGTGCCAAGACAGGGTTCGAGCAGTACTTC
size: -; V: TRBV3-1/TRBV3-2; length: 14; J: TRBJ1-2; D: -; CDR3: CASRGWEENYGYTF; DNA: TGTGCCAGCAGAGGATGGGAGGAGAACTATGGCTACACCTTC
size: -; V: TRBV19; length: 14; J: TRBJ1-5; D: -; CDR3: CASRLGGRNQPQHF; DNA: TGTGCCAGTCGGTTGGGGGGTCGCAATCAGCCCCAGCATTTT
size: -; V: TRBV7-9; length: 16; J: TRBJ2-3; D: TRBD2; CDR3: CASAYASGGRTDTQYF; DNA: TGTGCCAGCGCATACGCTAGCGGGGGGCGCACAGATACGCAGTATTTT
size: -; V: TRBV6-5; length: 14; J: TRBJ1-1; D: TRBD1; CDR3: CASRTTGGLTEAFF; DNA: TGTGCCAGCAGGACGACAGGGGGGTTAACTGAAGCTTTCTTT
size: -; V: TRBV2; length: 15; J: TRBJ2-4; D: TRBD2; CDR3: CASSRPIGGKNIQYF; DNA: TGTGCCAGCAGTCGACCCATCGGGGGGAAAAACATTCAGTACTTC
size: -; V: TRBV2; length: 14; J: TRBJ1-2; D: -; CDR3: CASRSDGPNYGYTF; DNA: TGTGCCAGCAGGTCGGACGGTCCAAACTATGGCTACACCTTC
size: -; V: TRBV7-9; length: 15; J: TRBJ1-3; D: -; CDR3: CASSLDARSGNTIYF; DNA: TGTGCCAGCAGCTTAGATGCGAGGAGTGGAAACACCATATATTTT
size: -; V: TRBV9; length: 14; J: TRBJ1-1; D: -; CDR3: CASSAGTRDTEAFF; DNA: TGTGCCAGCAGCGCCGGGACGAGGGACACTGAAGCTTTCTTT
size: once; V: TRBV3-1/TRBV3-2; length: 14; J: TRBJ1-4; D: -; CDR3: CASSQTATNEKLFF; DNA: TGTGCCAGCAGCCAGACAGCAACTAATGAAAAACTGTTTTTT
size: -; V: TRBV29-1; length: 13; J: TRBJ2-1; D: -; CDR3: CSVGGGRDNEQFF; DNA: TGCAGCGTTGGAGGGGGAAGGGACAATGAGCAGTTCTTC
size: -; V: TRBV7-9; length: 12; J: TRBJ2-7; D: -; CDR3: CASSSAGYEQYF; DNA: TGTGCCAGCAGCTCCGCAGGCTACGAGCAGTACTTC
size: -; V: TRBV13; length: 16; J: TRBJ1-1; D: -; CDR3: CASSFGGRAGGTEAFF; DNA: TGTGCCAGCAGCTTCGGGGGCAGGGCGGGGGGCACTGAAGCTTTCTTT
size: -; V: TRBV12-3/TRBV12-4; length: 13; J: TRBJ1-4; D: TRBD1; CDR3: CASRTGGHEKLFF; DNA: TGTGCCAGCCGGACAGGGGGTCATGAAAAACTGTTTTTT
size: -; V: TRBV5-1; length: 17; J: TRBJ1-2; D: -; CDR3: CASSSPYGGQANYGYTF; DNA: TGCGCCAGCAGCTCACCTTATGGGGGCCAAGCTAACTATGGCTACACCTTC
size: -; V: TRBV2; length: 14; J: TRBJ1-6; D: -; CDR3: CASRRDQGNSPLHF; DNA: TGTGCCAGCAGGAGGGACCAAGGAAATTCACCCCTCCACTTT
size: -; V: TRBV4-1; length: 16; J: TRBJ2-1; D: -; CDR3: CASSQDPAAPYNEQFF; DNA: TGCGCCAGCAGCCAAGATCCAGCGGCCCCCTACAATGAGCAGTTCTTC
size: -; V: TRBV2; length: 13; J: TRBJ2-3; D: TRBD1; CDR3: CASSGQGADTQYF; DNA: TGTGCCAGCAGTGGACAGGGGGCAGATACGCAGTATTTT
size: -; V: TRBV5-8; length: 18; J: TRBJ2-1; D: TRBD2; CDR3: CASSPSLRLAGGQNEQFF; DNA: TGTGCCAGCAGCCCTAGCCTTAGACTAGCGGGGGGGCAGAATGAGCAGTTCTTC
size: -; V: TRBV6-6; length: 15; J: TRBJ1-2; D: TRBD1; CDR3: CASTQTGGASYGYTF; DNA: TGTGCCAGCACCCAGACAGGGGGCGCTAGCTATGGCTACACCTTC
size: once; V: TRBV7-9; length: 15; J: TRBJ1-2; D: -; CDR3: CASSSGTGGYYGYTF; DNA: TGTGCCAGCAGCTCAGGCACGGGCGGATACTATGGCTACACCTTC